This T cell receptor beta chain was identified during a study of cytomegalovirus exposure and HLA in healthy donors. Primers: 60 Vbeta forward and 13 Jbeta reverse. Produced via immunoSEQ multiplex PCR; TCRdb's table is partial and in-frame only. The sample carries roughly 140,000 clones, around 78% recorded once. General study points: An analysis was carried out at a later point. It showed that HLA-associated TCR beta chains were more clonally expanded than equally common non-associated chains. In a later analysis, a genetic analysis reported fewer productive-TCR N-insertions in an Asian-associated ancestry cluster than the cohort average. There were some public TCRs occurring in many donors, but most TCR sequences were rare. CMV antigen specificity was confirmed in vitro for a few CMV-associated chains.

A remark on this clone: Its antigen is not identified.

The V end lost 3 bases, the J end lost 5 bases, and 14 bases lay between the germline ends. Germline CDR1 reads SGDLS; CDR2 reads YYNGEE. This CDR3 has 15 amino acids. The receptor's source is a woman younger than 35 in good health and CMV-seropositive. The chain combines TRBV9 with TRBJ2-2, with D possibly being TRBD2 (6 bases). Source material: PBMCs. CDR3 sequence (DNA): TGTGCCAGCAGCGAGTCGGGACTTCAGACCGGGGAGCTGTTTTTT. As protein: CASSESGLQTGELFF. Combining the CDR3 with reference TRBV9 and TRBJ2-2 gives the whole variable domain DSGVTQTPKHLITATGQRVTLRCSPRSGDLSVYWYQQSLDQGLQFLIQYYNGEERAKGNILERFSAQQFPDLHSELNLSSLELGDSALYFCASSESGLQTGELFFGEGSRLTVL.